This T cell receptor beta chain was observed in a study of yellow fever vaccine responses in identical twins. Notes on the study in general: Twins reportedly mounted vaccine T cell responses that seemed partly convergent, partly personalized.

Regarding this clonotype: Antigen specificity is unknown.

TCRdb reanalysed the RT-PCR reads using MiXCR and keeps one entry per CDR3 protein. Of several thousand distinct CDR3 sequences in the sample, over 65% were seen once. V was cut by 8 bases and J by 8 bases, with 18 bases left in between. This CDR3 spans 14 amino acids. Germline CDR1 reads WNHNN; CDR2 reads SYGVQD (reference sequence). The receptor was derived from a woman younger than 30 who received the yellow fever vaccine. This sequence joins TRBV10-1 and TRBJ2-2; the D gene is possibly TRBD1 (6 bases). The source was T cells from blood (PBMCs), unsorted or a sorted subset (not recorded which), collected before or after yellow fever vaccination (not recorded which). CDR3 DNA sequence: TGCGCCAGCGGCCGGGACACCATCCCGGGGGAGCTGTTTTTT. Translated: CASGRDTIPGELFF.